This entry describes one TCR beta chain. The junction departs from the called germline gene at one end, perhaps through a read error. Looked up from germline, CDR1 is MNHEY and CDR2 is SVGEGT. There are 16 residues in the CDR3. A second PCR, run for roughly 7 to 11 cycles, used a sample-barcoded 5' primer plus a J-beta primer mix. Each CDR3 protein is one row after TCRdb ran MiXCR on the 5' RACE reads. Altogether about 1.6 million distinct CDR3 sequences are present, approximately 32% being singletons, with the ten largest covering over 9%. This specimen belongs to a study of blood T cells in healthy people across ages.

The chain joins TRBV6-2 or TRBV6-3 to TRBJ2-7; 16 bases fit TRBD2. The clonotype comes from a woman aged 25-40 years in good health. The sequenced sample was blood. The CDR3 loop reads CACRDPGLAGGYEQYF. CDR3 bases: TGTGCCTGCAGAGACCCGGGACTAGCGGGAGGGTACGAACAGTACTTC.